Below, 27 T cell receptor beta chains from the same sample are listed, as sequenced in a study of T cell changes during pregnancy in multiple sclerosis. Some clones are missing from TCRdb's copy, which holds only in-frame ones; the method was immunoSEQ multiplex PCR. Seen here are tens of thousands of clones, under 90% observed once, and the top ten hold 1.3% to 1.5%. The sequencing here drew on peripheral blood, taken in the first trimester of pregnancy. Receptor source: a female donor in good health, enrolled as a control in a pregnancy study.

The chain is built from TRBV5-1 and TRBJ1-4, with TRBD1 identical over 7 bases. Germline V gives CDR1 SGHRS, CDR2 YFSETQ. Unmatched junction bases numbered 10, after V lost 1 base and J lost 4 bases. The CDR3 has 17 amino acids. In DNA, the CDR3 is TGCGCCAGCAGCTTGCGGGACAGCCGAGCCCTTAATGAAAAACTGTTTTTT. Residues: CASSLRDSRALNEKLFF.

The chain is built from TRBV10-3 and TRBJ1-4; TRBD1 agrees at 7 bases. The V gene's germline CDR1 is ENHRY and CDR2 SYGVKD. The length of the CDR3 is 15 residues. Trimming at V came to 2 bases and at J to 8 bases, leaving 8 bases not matched to a gene. The CDR3 sequence: CAISERGQGEEKLFF. The CDR3 DNA reads as TGTGCCATCAGTGAGAGAGGGCAGGGGGAGGAAAAACTGTTTTTT.

This chain connects TRBV7-2 to TRBJ2-1; 12 bases line up with TRBD2. With 3 bases clipped from V and 4 bases from J, the junction kept 4 bases outside the gene matches. Per germline, CDR1 SGHTA and CDR2 FQGNSA. The CDR3 contains 16 residues. CDR3 loop: CASSFRGTSGYNEQFF. DNA of the CDR3: TGTGCCAGCAGCTTCCGCGGGACTAGCGGGTACAATGAGCAGTTCTTC.

This chain joins TRBV27 and TRBJ2-1; 8 bases line up with TRBD1. CDR1 and CDR2 (germline): MNHEY, SMNVEV (reference sequence). This CDR3 is built from 13 residues. With 10 bases clipped from V and 5 bases from J, the junction kept 7 bases outside the gene matches. The CDR3 is CATRRQGNNEQFF. The CDR3 bases are TGTGCCACCCGCCGACAGGGGAACAATGAGCAGTTCTTC.

The genes are TRBV5-4 and TRBJ1-1, with TRBD1 as a possible D gene (6 bases). Trimming stripped 4 bases from V and 1 base from J, with 23 bases between. Germline-derived CDR1 and CDR2 are SGHNT and YYREEE (reference sequence). The CDR3 totals 18 residues. The CDR3 DNA follows: TGTGCCAGCAGCCCTGCTCGAGGCAGGGGATTGGGGAACACTGAAGCTTTCTTT. Translated, it gives CASSPARGRGLGNTEAFF.

The CDR3 region is CASSMTATNEKLFF. CDR3 DNA: TGTGCCAGCAGTATGACTGCAACTAATGAAAAACTGTTTTTT. V usage is TRBV6-5 and J usage is TRBJ1-4; no definite D call. This CDR3 comprises 14 residues. Germline V gene sequence: CDR1 MNHEY, CDR2 SVGAGI. V lost 5 bases and J lost 0, with 7 bases in between.

The V and J genes are TRBV11-2 and TRBJ2-7, with D perhaps TRBD2 (6 bases). Germline V gene lookup returns CDR1 SGHAT and CDR2 FQNNGV. The V end lost 1 base, the J end lost 7 bases, and 17 bases lay between the germline ends. CDR3 length: 15 residues. The CDR3 region is CASSLVSGPSGEQYF. DNA of the CDR3: TGTGCCAGCAGCTTAGTTAGCGGTCCTTCGGGGGAGCAGTACTTC.

V is TRBV7-3 and J is TRBJ2-5, with D tentatively TRBD2 (6 bases). The CDR3 spans 15 residues. Looked up from germline, CDR1 is SGHTA and CDR2 is FQGTGA. V shed 5 bases and J shed 5 bases, with 18 bases lying between them. The CDR3 DNA reads TGTGCCAGCAGCCCTGGCGGAGGGCTAGCGGAGACCCAGTACTTC. It yields the protein CASSPGGGLAETQYF.

The V gene is TRBV9, the J gene TRBJ1-5; 9 nucleotides line up with TRBD1. Germline V gives CDR1 SGDLS, CDR2 YYNGEE. The ends lost 6 bases at V and 5 bases at J; junction bases unmatched: 6. The CDR3 extends over 14 amino acids. The CDR3 region is CASNGTGSDQPQHF. DNA of the CDR3: TGTGCCAGCAATGGGACAGGGTCCGATCAGCCCCAGCATTTT.

This rearrangement joins TRBV11-2 to TRBJ1-1; TRBD1 matches at 7 bases. There are 15 residues in the CDR3. V lost 3 bases and J lost 1; bases outside the gene matches: 5. Germline-derived CDR1 and CDR2 are SGHAT and FQNNGV. CDR3 bases: TGTGCCAGCAGCTTTACGGGACAGCAGAACACTGAAGCTTTCTTT. Encoded protein: CASSFTGQQNTEAFF.

This clone was picked up a small number of times. This chain joins TRBV5-1 and TRBJ1-2, with 7 bases aligning to TRBD1. The germline V gene has CDR1 SGHRS and CDR2 YFSETQ. Trimming cost V 4 bases and J 6 bases; bases outside gene matches: 15. CDR3 length: 16 amino acids. CDR3 in amino acids: CASSLRKGARMDGYTF. In DNA, the CDR3 is TGCGCCAGCAGCCTCAGGAAGGGGGCGAGGATGGATGGCTACACCTTC.

The chain has TRBV18 and TRBJ1-5; D is unresolved. The CDR3 loop spans 15 amino acids. Germline CDR1 KGHSH, CDR2 LQKENI. V was clipped by 0 bases and J by 6 bases, with 12 bases between them. CDR3 loop: CASSPPPGFGQPQHF. As DNA, the CDR3 is TGTGCCAGCTCACCACCGCCGGGGTTTGGTCAGCCCCAGCATTTT.

This chain joins TRBV5-1 and TRBJ2-1; 15 nucleotides agree with TRBD2. In germline, CDR1 is SGHRS, CDR2 YFSETQ. The CDR3 spans 15 residues. The V and J ends lost 3 bases and 7 bases, in that order; junction bases with no gene match: 2. The CDR3 reads CASSWTSGGGNEQFF. The CDR3 DNA sequence: TGCGCCAGCAGCTGGACTAGCGGGGGGGGTAATGAGCAGTTCTTC.

This clone showed up just once. The V and J genes are TRBV14 and TRBJ1-1; 7 bases are a match to TRBD1. Germline V gene sequence: CDR1 SGHDN, CDR2 FVKESK. The CDR3 spans 15 residues. J was trimmed by 2 bases and V by 3 bases; bases with no gene match: 6. The chain's CDR3 is CASSHWTGLNTEAFF. The DNA for the CDR3 is TGTGCCAGCAGCCACTGGACAGGACTTAACACTGAAGCTTTCTTT.

V gene TRBV15 combines with J gene TRBJ2-3, with D possibly matching TRBD2 (6 bases). The CDR3 runs 17 residues. Germline CDR1 is LNHNV and CDR2 is YYDKDF (reference sequence). V was shortened by 6 bases and J by 5 bases, with 24 bases between the two germline ends. The CDR3 DNA is TGTGCCACCAGATTGGTCGCTACAGGAGGGCTCCTAGATACGCAGTATTTT. Its protein product is CATRLVATGGLLDTQYF.

The rearrangement uses TRBV5-1 and TRBJ2-5; D not certain. Germline V CDR1 and CDR2: SGHRS, YFSETQ. The CDR3 totals 13 residues. With 0 bases removed from V and 3 bases from J, the gap between germline ends came to 6 bases. The CDR3 loop is CASSLVAEETQYF. The DNA of the CDR3 is TGCGCCAGCAGCTTGGTGGCAGAAGAGACCCAGTACTTC.

The V call is TRBV27, the J call TRBJ2-3, with 8 nucleotides matching TRBD2. The length of the CDR3 is 14 residues. V was pared by 3 bases and J by 1 base, with 0 bases of the junction left unmatched. The germline V gene encodes CDR1 MNHEY and CDR2 SMNVEV (reference sequence). CDR3 sequence: CASSFGGGTDTQYF. The CDR3 DNA is TGTGCCAGCAGTTTCGGGGGGGGCACAGATACGCAGTATTTT.

V is TRBV29-1 and J is TRBJ1-2; tentatively, D is TRBD1 (5 bases). V lost 7 bases, J lost 0 bases, and 15 bases lay in between. Per the germline V gene, CDR1 is SQVTM and CDR2 is ANQGSEA. The CDR3 runs 14 residues. Here the CDR3 DNA reads TGCAGCGCGGGGGGAGGGTTGGCTAACTATGGCTACACCTTC. Amino acids: CSAGGGLANYGYTF. Together with reference TRBV29-1 and TRBJ1-2, the CDR3 gives the full variable domain: SAVISQKPSRDICQRGTSLTIQCQVDSQVTMMFWYRQQPGQSLTLIATANQGSEATYESGFVIDKFPISRPNLTFSTLTVSNMSPEDSSIYLCSAGGGLANYGYTFGSGTRLTVV.

The chain has TRBV5-4 and TRBJ2-7; 7 bases map to TRBD2. This CDR3 comprises 12 residues. CDR1 SGHNT and CDR2 YYREEE come from the germline V gene (reference sequence). V lost 5 bases and J lost 6; bases outside the gene matches: 5. The DNA of the CDR3 is TGTGCCAGCAGGGCGGGAGTCGGCGAGCAGTACTTC. It translates to CASRAGVGEQYF.

V usage is TRBV2 and J usage is TRBJ2-2; tentatively, D is TRBD1 (6 bases). V dropped 7 bases and J dropped 5 bases, with 14 bases sitting between them. The CDR3 contains 14 residues. Per germline, CDR1 SNHLY and CDR2 FYNNEI. The CDR3 bases are TGTGCCAGCAAGGGGGAACTTAAGACCGGGGAGCTGTTTTTT. Protein: CASKGELKTGELFF.

The genes are TRBV4-1 and TRBJ2-4, with D possibly matching TRBD1 (6 bases). This CDR3 region has 12 residues. V shed 4 bases and J shed 13 bases, with 14 bases lying between them. Germline V gene sequence: CDR1 MGHRA, CDR2 YSYEKL. The CDR3 sequence: CASSPGVAGQYF. The CDR3 coding sequence is TGCGCCAGCAGCCCAGGGGTAGCTGGCCAGTACTTC.

The chain combines TRBV6-1 with TRBJ2-5; 12 bases map to TRBD2. The trim removed 1 base at V and 1 base at J, leaving 4 bases unmatched. Germline-derived CDR1 and CDR2 are MNHNS and SASEGT. The CDR3 runs to 17 residues. The CDR3 DNA reads as TGTGCCAGCAGTGAAGGGGGGACTAGCGGGTTCCAAGAGACCCAGTACTTC. Residues: CASSEGGTSGFQETQYF.

V is TRBV29-1 and J is TRBJ2-3, with 7 bases that match TRBD1. The trim removed 6 bases at V and 2 bases at J, leaving 11 bases unmatched. The CDR3 consists of 15 residues. Germline-derived CDR1 and CDR2 are SQVTM and ANQGSEA. CDR3 residues: CSVGKGQLLTDTQYF. Written as DNA, the CDR3 is TGCAGCGTGGGCAAGGGACAGCTTCTCACAGATACGCAGTATTTT.

J is TRBJ2-5 and V is TRBV6-5, with D maybe TRBD2 (5 bases). Trimming took off 1 base at V and 3 bases at J, with 12 bases between the two ends. Germline V gene data show CDR1 as MNHEY and CDR2 as SVGAGI. CDR3 length: 15 amino acids. DNA for the CDR3: TGTGCCAGCAGTTACTTACATACGGGGAAAGAGACCCAGTACTTC. It is translated as CASSYLHTGKETQYF.

The gene calls are TRBV10-2 and TRBJ2-4; D is uncertain. The V gene's germline CDR1 is WSHSY and CDR2 SAAADI. V was trimmed by 0 bases and J by 0 bases, leaving 12 bases between them. CDR3 size: 17 residues. In DNA form, the CDR3 reads TGCGCCAGCAGTGAGTCTGGCAGCGCCTTAGCCAAAAACATTCAGTACTTC. It codes for CASSESGSALAKNIQYF.

The rearrangement links TRBV28 to TRBJ2-1, with TRBD1 matching over 8 bases. J gave up 0 bases and V 6 bases, and 16 bases lay outside the gene matches. CDR3 size: 19 residues. Per the germline V gene, CDR1 is MDHEN and CDR2 is SYDVKM. The CDR3 is CASSSLYGTGKSSYNEQFF. The DNA of the CDR3 is TGTGCCAGCAGCTCCCTATATGGGACAGGCAAGAGCTCCTACAATGAGCAGTTCTTC.

The chain recombines TRBV7-6 with TRBJ1-4; no reliable D call. Germline CDR1 SGHVS, CDR2 FNYEAQ. The CDR3 is made up of 15 amino acids. Deletions cut 2 bases from V and 0 bases from J, with 7 bases between. The CDR3 sequence is CASSLHGATNEKLFF. Here the CDR3 DNA reads TGTGCCAGCAGCTTACACGGTGCAACTAATGAAAAACTGTTTTTT.